This T cell receptor (beta chain) was documented in a study of beta chain features in type 1 diabetes. Study details: When patients were set against healthy donors, age, gender and cell yields were similar. Regarding the study as a whole: Patients' naive, central memory and regulatory TCRB repertoires appeared more alike than those of healthy donors.

Expressed TCRB transcripts got sequenced, as all isolated RNA was reverse transcribed. This table comes from immunoSEQ multiplex PCR, and its TCRdb copy is limited to in-frame clones, with some not included. Among under 450,000 clones, less than 15% were seen once, and the ten largest hold about 0.02%. CD45RO/CCR7/CD25/CD127/CD95/CD27 staining was used to isolate CD4+ naive, central memory, regulatory and stem cell-like memory cells by sorting. Germline values: CDR1 SGHRS, CDR2 YFSETQ. V lost 7 bases, J lost 0 bases, and 5 bases stayed unmatched. The CDR3 runs 15 residues. Worth noting for this clone: Its antigen is not known.

The sequence derives from a woman between 18 and 30 years old in good health. This chain links TRBV5-1 with TRBJ2-1; 9 bases agree with TRBD2. The sequenced sample was naive CD4+ T cells from blood. CDR3 DNA sequence: TGCGCCAGCTTTCCGACTAGCGGCTCCTACAATGAGCAGTTCTTC. It specifies CASFPTSGSYNEQFF.